The 9 T cell receptor beta chains below all came from one sample that was sequenced in a study of blood T cell repertoires in COVID-19. Assay: immunoSEQ multiplex PCR; the TCRdb copy retains only in-frame clones and omits some. The sample records 200,000 to 250,000 clones, 87% being singletons. What was sequenced was PBMCs or T cells enriched from blood (not recorded which). The receptor set was obtained from a man between 25 and 39 years old in a cohort exposed to, infected with or recovered from COVID-19 (not recorded which).

This chain uses TRBV7-3 with TRBJ1-1; D call uncertain. The V gene's germline CDR1 is SGHTA and CDR2 FQGTGA. This CDR3 contains 14 residues. V dropped 0 bases and J dropped 2 bases, with 7 bases sitting between them. CDR3 in DNA: TGTGCCAGCAGCTTAACACACACAAACACTGAAGCTTTCTTT. Protein product: CASSLTHTNTEAFF.

The chain is built from TRBV29-1 and TRBJ1-4, with D hard to call. V was pared by 4 bases and J by 2 bases, with 8 bases between. CDR1 and CDR2 from the germline V gene are SQVTM and ANQGSEA. The CDR3 is 13 amino acids. The CDR3 spells CSVAESTNEKLFF. The CDR3 DNA is TGCAGCGTTGCGGAGTCGACTAATGAAAAACTGTTTTTT.

The rearrangement joins TRBV28 to TRBJ1-4, with TRBD1 matching 12 bases. The CDR3 runs 17 residues. Trimming removed 5 bases from V and 2 bases from J; junction bases left unmatched: 6. Germline lookup yields CDR1 MDHEN and CDR2 SYDVKM. The CDR3 region has the DNA TGTGCCAGCAGTGGCCGGGACAGGGGGCTTACTAATGAAAAACTGTTTTTT. Translated: CASSGRDRGLTNEKLFF.

The J gene is TRBJ2-7, the V gene TRBV6-5; the D gene is possibly TRBD1 (5 bases). From germline, CDR1 is MNHEY and CDR2 SVGAGI. Deletions cut 6 bases from V and 5 bases from J, with 20 bases between. The CDR3 contains 15 residues. CDR3: CASRSRVFSRHEQYF. CDR3 nucleotides: TGTGCCAGCAGATCCAGGGTCTTCTCCCGGCACGAGCAGTACTTC.

The chain carries TRBV7-8 and TRBJ2-5; D unresolved. CDR3 length equals 14 residues. CDR1 is SGHVS and CDR2 is FQNEAQ in the germline V gene. Trimming took off 6 bases at V and 5 bases at J, with 16 bases between the two ends. The CDR3 bases are TGTGCCAGCAGACTCGATAGAACGTGGGAGACCCAGTACTTC. This encodes CASRLDRTWETQYF.

CDR3 nucleotide sequence: TGTGCCAGCAGCTGGAGAGGCGGGGGCAGGTACGAGCAGTACTTC. The encoded protein is CASSWRGGGRYEQYF. J is TRBJ2-7 and V is TRBV28; possible D gene TRBD2, 7 bases. CDR3 length: 15 amino acids. Trimming shortened V by 6 bases and J by 4 bases, and 19 bases separated the two germline ends. Germline CDR1 and CDR2: MDHEN and SYDVKM.

This clone was recorded a few times. The chain couples TRBV27 to TRBJ1-5, with 7 nucleotides matching TRBD1. CDR1 and CDR2 (germline): MNHEY, SMNVEV (reference sequence). The CDR3 consists of 14 residues. Trimming took 6 bases from V and 4 from J; bases not matched to a gene: 6. The CDR3 is CASSQTGYNQPQHF. The CDR3 DNA follows: TGTGCCAGCAGCCAGACAGGGTATAATCAGCCCCAGCATTTT.

The chain couples TRBV28 to TRBJ1-2, with 9 bases lining up with TRBD1. The J segment lost 4 bases and the V segment lost 5 bases, leaving 8 bases of the junction unmatched. The CDR3 is 15 residues long. Germline V gene sequence: CDR1 MDHEN, CDR2 SYDVKM. The CDR3 reads CASSPTTGGVYGYTF. The CDR3 region has the DNA TGTGCCAGCAGTCCAACCACAGGGGGCGTCTATGGCTACACCTTC.

This chain links TRBV21-1 with TRBJ1-6. TRBV21-1 counts as a pseudogene. CDR3 length: 16 residues. CDR3: CASSKYRRGRFSPLHF. Written as DNA, the CDR3 is TGTGCCAGCAGCAAATATAGGCGGGGACGATTTTCACCCCTCCACTTT.